This T cell receptor beta chain was found in a study of human T cells and chemical hapten exposure. Across the whole study: The sensitizer, 2% DPC, was used on around 2 cm by around 2 cm of upper inner arm skin. Patients were given diphenylcyclopropenone on the scalp weekly across the approximately 26-week study. Study-level findings and limits: Having alopecia, donors may respond immunologically unlike healthy people.

TCRdb re-called the RACE reads with MiXCR, one entry per CDR3 protein. The repertoire holds a few hundred thousand distinct CDR3 sequences, with about 9% as singletons. Germline CDR1 SGHRS, CDR2 YFSETQ. The CDR3 is 12 residues long. The V gene lost 4 bases and the J gene lost 7 bases, with 11 bases spanning the gap. About this clonotype itself: Antigen: not known.

Time point meaning: pre-sensitization, week 0. This sample's treatment: therapeutic diphenylcyclopropenone sensitization with weekly scalp DPC. The chain uses TRBV5-1 and TRBJ1-2; D is unclear. The sequence came from a woman aged 40 to 50 with alopecia areata. Some clones in this sample may be carry-over from other donors' samples. Material: whole blood, obtained in connection with sensitization to the hapten diphenylcyclopropenone (DPC). The CDR3 loop reads CASSPERAGYTF. The CDR3 coding sequence is TGCGCCAGCAGCCCAGAACGCGCTGGCTACACCTTC.